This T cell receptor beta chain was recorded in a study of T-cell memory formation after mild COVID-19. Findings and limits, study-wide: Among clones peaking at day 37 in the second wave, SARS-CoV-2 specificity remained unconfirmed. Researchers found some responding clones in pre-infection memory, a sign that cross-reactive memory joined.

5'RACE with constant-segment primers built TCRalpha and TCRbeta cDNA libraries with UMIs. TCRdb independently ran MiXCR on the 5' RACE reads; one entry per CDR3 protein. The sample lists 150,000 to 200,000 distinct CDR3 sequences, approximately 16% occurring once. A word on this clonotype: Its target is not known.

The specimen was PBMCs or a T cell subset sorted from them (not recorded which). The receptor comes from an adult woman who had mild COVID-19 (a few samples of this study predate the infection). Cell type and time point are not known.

CDR3 DNA: TGTGCCAGCAGTTTGAGGGCAGTGCGAGGCAATCAGCCCCAGCATTTT. Amino acid sequence: CASSLRAVRGNQPQHF. This sequence joins TRBV27 and TRBJ1-5; D call uncertain. CDR3 length: 16 residues. Germline V gives CDR1 MNHEY, CDR2 SMNVEV (reference sequence). Trimming cost V 3 bases and J 2 bases, with 14 bases left between them.